This passage covers 4 T cell receptor beta chains from one sample sequenced in a study of T cells in Graves' hyperthyroidism and ophthalmopathy. TCR beta CDR3 regions were amplified from RNA. The HTBI primer set drove a first-round RT-PCR of the TCR CDR3. TCRdb re-called the multiplex PCR reads through MiXCR, storing one row per CDR3 protein. Here the sample spans almost 600,000 distinct CDR3 sequences, about 15% being singletons. The sample taken for sequencing was blood. These receptors were collected from a woman aged 25-40 years with Graves' hyperthyroidism that later progressed to Graves' ophthalmopathy.

This chain links TRBV28 with TRBJ2-1; 8 bases match TRBD1. This CDR3 comprises 15 residues. Looked up from germline, CDR1 is MDHEN and CDR2 is SYDVKM. V gave up 5 bases and J gave up 2 bases; unmatched junction bases: 5. The CDR3 reads CASSARDRPYNEQFF. The CDR3 DNA reads TGTGCCAGCAGTGCCCGGGACAGGCCCTACAATGAGCAGTTCTTC.

This clonotype was found many times. The chain carries TRBV20-1 and TRBJ2-1; TRBD2 is a possible D gene (6 bases). The CDR3 sequence is 15 residues long. Deletions cut 3 bases from V and 0 bases from J, with 12 bases between. The germline gives CDR1 DFQATT, CDR2 SNEGSKA (reference sequence). The CDR3 region has the DNA TGCAGTGCTAGGGCCCGGGACTTCTCCTACAATGAGCAGTTCTTC. Translated, it gives CSARARDFSYNEQFF.

The chain carries TRBV28 and TRBJ1-1; 9 bases match TRBD1. The CDR3 is made up of 15 amino acids. In germline, CDR1 is MDHEN, CDR2 SYDVKM. V dropped 3 bases and J dropped 7; count of bases not matched to a gene: 9. The CDR3 loop is CASSLVGQGSGEAFF. CDR3 DNA sequence: TGTGCCAGCAGTTTGGTGGGACAGGGTTCAGGTGAAGCTTTCTTT.

For this clonotype: A read error is possible here, since a much larger clone lies one base away. V and J are TRBV11-3 and TRBJ2-1; D uncertain. The DNA end favors TRBJ2-7, so the J call may be wrong. The CDR3 runs 15 residues. The germline V gene has CDR1 SGHNT and CDR2 YENEEA. CDR3 bases: TGTGCCAGCAGCCCCCGGGCCCGCTCCTACAATGAGCAGTACTTC. It translates to CASSPRARSYNEQYF.